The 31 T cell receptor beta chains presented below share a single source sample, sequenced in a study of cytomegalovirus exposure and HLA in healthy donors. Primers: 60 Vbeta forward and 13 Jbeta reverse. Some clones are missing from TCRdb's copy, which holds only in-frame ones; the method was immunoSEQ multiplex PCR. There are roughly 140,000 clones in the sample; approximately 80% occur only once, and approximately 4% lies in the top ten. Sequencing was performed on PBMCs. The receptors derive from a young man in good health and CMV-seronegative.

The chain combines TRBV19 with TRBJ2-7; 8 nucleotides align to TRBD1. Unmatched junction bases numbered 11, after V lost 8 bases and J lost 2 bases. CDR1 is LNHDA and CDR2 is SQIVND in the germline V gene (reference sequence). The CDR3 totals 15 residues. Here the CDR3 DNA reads TGTGCCAGTGCAAGGTTCGGACAGGGAGCCTACGAGCAGTACTTC. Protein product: CASARFGQGAYEQYF.

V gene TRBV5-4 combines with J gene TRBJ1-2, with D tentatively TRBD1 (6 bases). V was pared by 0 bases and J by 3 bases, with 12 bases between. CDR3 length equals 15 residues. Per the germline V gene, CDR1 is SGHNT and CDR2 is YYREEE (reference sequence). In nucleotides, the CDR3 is TGTGCCAGCAGCTTGGTACAGGGAGTGGACTATGGCTACACCTTC. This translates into CASSLVQGVDYGYTF.

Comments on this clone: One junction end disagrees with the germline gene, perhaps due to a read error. CDR3 in amino acids: CSGRHGTAIHF. The CDR3 nucleotides are TGCAGCGGCCGCCACGGGACTGCCATTCACTTC. The chain joins TRBV29-1 to TRBJ2-5, with a weak D call TRBD2 (6 bases). Germline lookup yields CDR1 SQVTM and CDR2 ANQGSEA. CDR3 size: 11 residues. Full variable domain (remainder filled in from reference TRBV29-1 and TRBJ2-5): SAVISQKPSRDICQRGTSLTIQCQVDSQVTMMFWYRQQPGQSLTLIATANQGSEATYESGFVIDKFPISRPNLTFSTLTVSNMSPEDSSIYLCSGRHGTAIHFGPGTRLLVL.

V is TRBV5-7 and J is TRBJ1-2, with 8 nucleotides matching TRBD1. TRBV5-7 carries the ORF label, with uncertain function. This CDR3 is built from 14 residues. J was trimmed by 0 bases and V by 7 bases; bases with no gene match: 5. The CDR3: CASLRTGSNYGYTF. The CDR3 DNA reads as TGTGCCAGCCTAAGGACAGGGTCTAACTATGGCTACACCTTC.

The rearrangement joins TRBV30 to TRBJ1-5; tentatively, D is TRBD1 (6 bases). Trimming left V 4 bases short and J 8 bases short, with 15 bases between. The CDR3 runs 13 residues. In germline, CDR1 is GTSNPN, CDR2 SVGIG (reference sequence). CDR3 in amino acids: CAWTRQGREPQHF. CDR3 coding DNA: TGTGCCTGGACAAGGCAGGGGAGAGAGCCCCAGCATTTT.

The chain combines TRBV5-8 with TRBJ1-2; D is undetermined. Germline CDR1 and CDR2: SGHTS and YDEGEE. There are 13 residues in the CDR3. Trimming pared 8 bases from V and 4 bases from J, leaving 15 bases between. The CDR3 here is CASRSEAGYGYTF. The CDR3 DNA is TGTGCCAGTCGGTCGGAAGCAGGCTATGGCTACACCTTC.

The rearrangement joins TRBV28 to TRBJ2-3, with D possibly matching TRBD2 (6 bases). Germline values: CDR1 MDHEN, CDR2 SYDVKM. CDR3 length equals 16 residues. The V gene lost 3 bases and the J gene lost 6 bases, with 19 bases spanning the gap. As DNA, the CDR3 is TGTGCCAGCAGTTTTCGAGGGAGGTCGGGATTGGATACGCAGTATTTT. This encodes CASSFRGRSGLDTQYF. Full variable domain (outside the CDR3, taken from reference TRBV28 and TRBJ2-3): DVKVTQSSRYLVKRTGEKVFLECVQDMDHENMFWYRQDPGLGLRLIYFSYDVKMKEKGDIPEGYSVSREKKERFSLILESASTNQTSMYLCASSFRGRSGLDTQYFGPGTRLTVL.

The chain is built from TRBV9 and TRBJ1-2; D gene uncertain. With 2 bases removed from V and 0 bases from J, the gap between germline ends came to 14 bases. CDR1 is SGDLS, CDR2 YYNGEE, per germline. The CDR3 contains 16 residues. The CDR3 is CASSVHSTVTNYGYTF. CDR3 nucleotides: TGTGCCAGCAGCGTTCATTCCACTGTTACTAACTATGGCTACACCTTC.

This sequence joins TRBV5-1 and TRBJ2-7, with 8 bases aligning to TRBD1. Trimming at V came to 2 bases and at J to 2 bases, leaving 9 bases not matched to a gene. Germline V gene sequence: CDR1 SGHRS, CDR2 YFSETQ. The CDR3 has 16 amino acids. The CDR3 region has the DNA TGCGCCAGCAGCTTCGACCAGGGGGCAGGGACCTACGAGCAGTACTTC. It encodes CASSFDQGAGTYEQYF.

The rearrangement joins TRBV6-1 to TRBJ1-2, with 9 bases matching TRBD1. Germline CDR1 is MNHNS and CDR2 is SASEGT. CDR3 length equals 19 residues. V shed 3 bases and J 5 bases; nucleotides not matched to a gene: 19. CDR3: CASSDSPGTGSFRVYGYTF. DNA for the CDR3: TGTGCCAGCAGTGACAGCCCCGGGACAGGGTCTTTCAGGGTGTATGGCTACACCTTC.

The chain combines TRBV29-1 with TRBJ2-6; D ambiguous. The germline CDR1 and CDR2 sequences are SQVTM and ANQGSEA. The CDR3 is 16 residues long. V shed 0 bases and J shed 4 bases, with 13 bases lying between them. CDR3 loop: CSVEDLGLSGANVLTF. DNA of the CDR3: TGCAGCGTTGAAGATCTCGGTCTTAGCGGGGCCAACGTCCTGACTTTC.

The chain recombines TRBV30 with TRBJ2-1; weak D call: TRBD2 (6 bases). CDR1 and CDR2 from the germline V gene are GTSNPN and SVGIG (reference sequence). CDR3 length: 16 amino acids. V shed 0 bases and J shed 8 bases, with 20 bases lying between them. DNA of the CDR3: TGTGCCTGGAGTGTACCCGGGGCAGGGACTTTCGATGAGCAGTTCTTC. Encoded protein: CAWSVPGAGTFDEQFF.

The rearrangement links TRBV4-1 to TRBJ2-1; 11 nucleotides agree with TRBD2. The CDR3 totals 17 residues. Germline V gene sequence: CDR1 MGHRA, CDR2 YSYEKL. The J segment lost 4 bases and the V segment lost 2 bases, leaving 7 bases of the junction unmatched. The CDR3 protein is CASSQPGLAASYNEQFF. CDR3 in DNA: TGCGCCAGCAGCCAACCGGGACTAGCGGCGTCTTACAATGAGCAGTTCTTC.

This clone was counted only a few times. DNA for the CDR3: TGTGCCGGTCAGGGGCCCTACGAGCAGTACTTC. This gives the protein CAGQGPYEQYF. This rearrangement joins TRBV7-9 to TRBJ2-7; D is perhaps TRBD1 (6 bases). Trimming took 11 bases from V and 2 from J, leaving 10 bases between them. The germline CDR1 and CDR2 sequences are SEHNR and FQNEAQ (reference sequence). CDR3 length: 11 residues.

The CDR3, as DNA: TGTGCCAGCAGATCTCAACTAGCGGGAGCTCGTAATGAGCAGTTCTTC. Translating it yields CASRSQLAGARNEQFF. The V call is TRBV5-8, the J call TRBJ2-1, with 11 bases that match TRBD2. CDR3 length: 16 amino acids. CDR1 is SGHTS and CDR2 is YDEGEE in the germline V gene. Trimming removed 5 bases from V and 7 bases from J; junction bases left unmatched: 11.

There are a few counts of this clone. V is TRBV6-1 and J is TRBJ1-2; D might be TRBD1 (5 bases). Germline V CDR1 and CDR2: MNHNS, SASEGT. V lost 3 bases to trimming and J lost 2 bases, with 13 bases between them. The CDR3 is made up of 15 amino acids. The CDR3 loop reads CASSEGGAPNYGYTF. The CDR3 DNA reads TGTGCCAGCAGTGAGGGGGGAGCCCCCAACTATGGCTACACCTTC.

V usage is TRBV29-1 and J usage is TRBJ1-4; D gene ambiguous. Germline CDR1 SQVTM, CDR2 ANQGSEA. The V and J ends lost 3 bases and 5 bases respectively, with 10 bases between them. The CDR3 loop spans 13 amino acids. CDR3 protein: CSVDGVSNEKLFF. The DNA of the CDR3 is TGCAGCGTTGACGGGGTATCAAATGAAAAACTGTTTTTT. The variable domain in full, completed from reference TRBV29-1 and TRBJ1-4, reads SAVISQKPSRDICQRGTSLTIQCQVDSQVTMMFWYRQQPGQSLTLIATANQGSEATYESGFVIDKFPISRPNLTFSTLTVSNMSPEDSSIYLCSVDGVSNEKLFFGSGTQLSVL.

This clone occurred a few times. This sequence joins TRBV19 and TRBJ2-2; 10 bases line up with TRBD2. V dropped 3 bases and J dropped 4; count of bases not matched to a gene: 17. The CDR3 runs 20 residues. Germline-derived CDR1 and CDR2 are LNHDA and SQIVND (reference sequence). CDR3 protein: CASSIIGVASGRLRTGELFF. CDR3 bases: TGTGCCAGTAGTATCATCGGAGTGGCTAGCGGGAGACTACGCACCGGGGAGCTGTTTTTT. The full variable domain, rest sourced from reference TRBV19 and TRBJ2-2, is DGGITQSPKYLFRKEGQNVTLSCEQNLNHDAMYWYRQDPGQGLRLIYYSQIVNDFQKGDIAEGYSVSREKKESFPLTVTSAQKNPTAFYLCASSIIGVASGRLRTGELFFGEGSRLTVL.

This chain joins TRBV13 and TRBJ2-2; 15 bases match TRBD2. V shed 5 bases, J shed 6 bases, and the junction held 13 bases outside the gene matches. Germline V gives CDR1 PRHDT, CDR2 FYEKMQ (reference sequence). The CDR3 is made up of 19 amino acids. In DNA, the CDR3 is TGTGCCAGCAGCCCCGGACTAGCGGGAGGGCCTAGGTCCCCCGGGGAGCTGTTTTTT. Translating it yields CASSPGLAGGPRSPGELFF.

The CDR3 DNA reads as TGCGCCAGCAGTGAGTCTTTTGGTGGAGGGTACGAGCAGTACTTC. It is translated as CASSESFGGGYEQYF. V and J are TRBV10-1 and TRBJ2-7, with TRBD2 as a possible D gene (6 bases). Trimming took off 0 bases at V and 4 bases at J, with 13 bases between the two ends. The germline gives CDR1 WNHNN, CDR2 SYGVQD (reference sequence). The CDR3 is made up of 15 amino acids.

CDR3 sequence: CASSWGQTEAFF. The CDR3 nucleotides are TGTGCCAGCAGCTGGGGACAAACTGAAGCTTTCTTT. The chain recombines TRBV7-8 with TRBJ1-1, with TRBD1 as a possible D gene (6 bases). CDR3 length: 12 amino acids. Germline CDR1 SGHVS, CDR2 FQNEAQ. Trimming removed 4 bases from V and 5 bases from J, with 8 bases in between.

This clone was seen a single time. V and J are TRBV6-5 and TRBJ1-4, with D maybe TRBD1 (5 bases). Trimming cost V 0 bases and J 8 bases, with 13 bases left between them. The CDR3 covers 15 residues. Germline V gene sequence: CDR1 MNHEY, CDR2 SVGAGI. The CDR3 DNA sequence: TGTGCCAGCAGTTACTCCGTGGGGCGTGGGGAAAAACTGTTTTTT. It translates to CASSYSVGRGEKLFF.

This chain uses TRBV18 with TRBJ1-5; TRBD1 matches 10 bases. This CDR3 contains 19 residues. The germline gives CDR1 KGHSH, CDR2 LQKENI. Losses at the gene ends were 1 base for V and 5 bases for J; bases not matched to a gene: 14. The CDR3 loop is CASSPLTRIRDRGDQPQHF. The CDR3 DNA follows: TGTGCCAGCTCACCACTAACGCGGATTCGGGACAGGGGCGATCAGCCCCAGCATTTT. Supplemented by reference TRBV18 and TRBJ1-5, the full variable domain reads NAGVMQNPRHLVRRRGQEARLRCSPMKGHSHVYWYRQLPEEGLKFMVYLQKENIIDESGMPKERFSAEFPKEGPSILRIQQVVRGDSAAYFCASSPLTRIRDRGDQPQHFGDGTRLSIL.

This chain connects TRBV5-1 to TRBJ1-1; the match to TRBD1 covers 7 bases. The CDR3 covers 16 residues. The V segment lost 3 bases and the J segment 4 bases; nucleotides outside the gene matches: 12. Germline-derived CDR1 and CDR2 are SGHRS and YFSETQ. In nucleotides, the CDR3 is TGCGCCAGCAGCTCCGGACAGGTTTCCATTAGCACTGAAGCTTTCTTT. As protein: CASSSGQVSISTEAFF.

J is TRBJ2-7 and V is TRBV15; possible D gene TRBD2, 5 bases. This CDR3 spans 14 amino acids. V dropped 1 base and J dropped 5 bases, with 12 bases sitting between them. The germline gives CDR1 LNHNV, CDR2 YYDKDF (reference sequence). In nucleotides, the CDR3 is TGTGCCACCAGCAGAGGAGGATCGCGGGACGAGCAGTACTTC. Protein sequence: CATSRGGSRDEQYF.

CDR3 in amino acids: CASSSSRGSGNQPQHF. CDR3 DNA sequence: TGTGCCAGCAGTTCTTCTAGAGGATCGGGCAATCAGCCCCAGCATTTT. V is TRBV6-5 and J is TRBJ1-5; D is unclear. With 4 bases removed from V and 2 bases from J, the gap between germline ends came to 15 bases. This CDR3 spans 16 amino acids. Germline V gives CDR1 MNHEY, CDR2 SVGAGI.

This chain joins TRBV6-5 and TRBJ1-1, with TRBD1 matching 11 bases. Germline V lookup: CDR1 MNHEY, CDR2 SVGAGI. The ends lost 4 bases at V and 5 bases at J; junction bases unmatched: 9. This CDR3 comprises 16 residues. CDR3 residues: CASSSSRGQGGTEAFF. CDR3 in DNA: TGTGCCAGCAGTTCCTCCCGGGGACAGGGGGGGACTGAAGCTTTCTTT.

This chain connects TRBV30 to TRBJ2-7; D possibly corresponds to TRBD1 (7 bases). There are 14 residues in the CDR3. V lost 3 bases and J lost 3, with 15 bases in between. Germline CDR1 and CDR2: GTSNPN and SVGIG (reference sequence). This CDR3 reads CAWRKTGTFYEQYF. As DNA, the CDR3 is TGTGCCTGGAGGAAGACAGGGACTTTCTACGAGCAGTACTTC.

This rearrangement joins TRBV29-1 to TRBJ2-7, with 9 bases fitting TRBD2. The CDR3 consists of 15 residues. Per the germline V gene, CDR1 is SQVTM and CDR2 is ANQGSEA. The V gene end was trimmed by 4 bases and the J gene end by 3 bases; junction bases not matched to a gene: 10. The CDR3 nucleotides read TGCAGCGTTGTAGGGCCTAAGCGGGGGGACTACGAGCAGTACTTC. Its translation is CSVVGPKRGDYEQYF.

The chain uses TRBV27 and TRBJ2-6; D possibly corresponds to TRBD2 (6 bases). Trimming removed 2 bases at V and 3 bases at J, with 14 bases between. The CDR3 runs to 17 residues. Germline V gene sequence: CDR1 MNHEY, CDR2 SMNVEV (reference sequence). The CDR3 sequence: CASSLRGLLGGANVLTF. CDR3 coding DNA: TGTGCCAGCAGTTTACGGGGGTTATTGGGTGGGGCCAACGTCCTGACTTTC.

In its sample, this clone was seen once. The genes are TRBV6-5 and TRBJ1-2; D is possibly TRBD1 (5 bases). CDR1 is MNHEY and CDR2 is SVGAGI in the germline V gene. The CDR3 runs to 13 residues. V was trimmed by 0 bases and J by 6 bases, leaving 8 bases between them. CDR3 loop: CASSYSGANGYTF. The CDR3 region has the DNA TGTGCCAGCAGTTACTCAGGGGCCAATGGCTACACCTTC.